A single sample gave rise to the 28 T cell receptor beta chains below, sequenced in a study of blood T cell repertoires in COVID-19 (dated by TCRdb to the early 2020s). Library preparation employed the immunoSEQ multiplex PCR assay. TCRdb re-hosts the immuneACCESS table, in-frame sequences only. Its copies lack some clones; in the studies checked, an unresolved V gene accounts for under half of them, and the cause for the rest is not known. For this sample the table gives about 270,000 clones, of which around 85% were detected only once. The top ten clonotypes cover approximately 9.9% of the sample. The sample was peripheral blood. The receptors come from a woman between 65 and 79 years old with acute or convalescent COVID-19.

The DNA of the CDR3 is TGTGCCAGCAGTATTAGCGGGGGGGCGAATACGCAGTATTTT. Translated: CASSISGGANTQYF. The chain joins TRBV7-2 to TRBJ2-3; 11 bases map to TRBD2. J was trimmed by 7 bases and V by 6 bases; bases with no gene match: 6. Germline CDR1 SGHTA, CDR2 FQGNSA. The CDR3 runs 14 residues.

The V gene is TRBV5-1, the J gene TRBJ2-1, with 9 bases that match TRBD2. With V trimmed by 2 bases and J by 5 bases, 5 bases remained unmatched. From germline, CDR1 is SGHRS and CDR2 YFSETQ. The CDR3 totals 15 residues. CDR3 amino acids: CASSFLAGGNNEQFF. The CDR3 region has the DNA TGCGCCAGCAGCTTTCTGGCGGGGGGGAACAATGAGCAGTTCTTC.

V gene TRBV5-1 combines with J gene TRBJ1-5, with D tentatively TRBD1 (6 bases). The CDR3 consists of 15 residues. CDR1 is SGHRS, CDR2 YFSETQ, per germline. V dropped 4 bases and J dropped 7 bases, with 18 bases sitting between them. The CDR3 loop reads CASSPVGGGRQPQHF. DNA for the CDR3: TGCGCCAGCAGCCCCGTAGGGGGTGGTCGGCAGCCCCAGCATTTT. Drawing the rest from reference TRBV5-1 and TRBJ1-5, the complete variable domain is KAGVTQTPRYLIKTRGQQVTLSCSPISGHRSVSWYQQTPGQGLQFLFEYFSETQRNKGNFPGRFSGRQFSNSRSEMNVSTLELGDSALYLCASSPVGGGRQPQHFGDGTRLSIL.

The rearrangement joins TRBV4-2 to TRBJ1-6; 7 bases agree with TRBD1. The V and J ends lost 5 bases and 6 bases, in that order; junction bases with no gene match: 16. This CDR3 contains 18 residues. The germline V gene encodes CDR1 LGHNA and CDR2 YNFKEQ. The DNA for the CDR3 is TGTGCCAGCAGCGGGTCCCGTCCGGGACAGCCATTTAATTCACCCCTCCACTTT. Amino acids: CASSGSRPGQPFNSPLHF.

Here the CDR3 DNA reads TGTGCCAGCACGAGCGGGGGCCTCAGCTCCTACGAGCAGTACTTC. This encodes CASTSGGLSSYEQYF. This sequence joins TRBV5-4 and TRBJ2-7; 8 nucleotides agree with TRBD2. The germline gives CDR1 SGHNT, CDR2 YYREEE (reference sequence). Losses at the gene ends were 6 bases for V and 0 bases for J; bases not matched to a gene: 8. This CDR3 spans 15 amino acids. Combining the CDR3 with reference TRBV5-4 and TRBJ2-7 gives the whole variable domain ETGVTQSPTHLIKTRGQQVTLRCSSQSGHNTVSWYQQALGQGPQFIFQYYREEENGRGNFPPRFSGLQFPNYSSELNVNALELDDSALYLCASTSGGLSSYEQYFGPGTRLTVT.

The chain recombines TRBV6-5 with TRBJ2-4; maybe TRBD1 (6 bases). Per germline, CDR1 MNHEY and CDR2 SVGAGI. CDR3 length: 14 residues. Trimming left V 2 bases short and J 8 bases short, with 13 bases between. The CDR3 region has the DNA TGTGCCAGCAGTTACAACGGACAGACGGACATTCAGTACTTC. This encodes CASSYNGQTDIQYF.

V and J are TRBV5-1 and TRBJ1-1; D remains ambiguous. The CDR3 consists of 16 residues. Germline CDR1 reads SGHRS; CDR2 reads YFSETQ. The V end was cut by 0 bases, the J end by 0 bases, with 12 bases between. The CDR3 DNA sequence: TGCGCCAGCAGCTTGGATGGGCCGGCCATGAACACTGAAGCTTTCTTT. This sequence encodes CASSLDGPAMNTEAFF.

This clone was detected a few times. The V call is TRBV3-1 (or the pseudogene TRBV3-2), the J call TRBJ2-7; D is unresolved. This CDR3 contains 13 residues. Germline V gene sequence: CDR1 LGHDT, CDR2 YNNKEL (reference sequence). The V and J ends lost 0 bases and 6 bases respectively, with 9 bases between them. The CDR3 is CASSQETRGEQYF. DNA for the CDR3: TGTGCCAGCAGCCAAGAGACCCGAGGCGAGCAGTACTTC.

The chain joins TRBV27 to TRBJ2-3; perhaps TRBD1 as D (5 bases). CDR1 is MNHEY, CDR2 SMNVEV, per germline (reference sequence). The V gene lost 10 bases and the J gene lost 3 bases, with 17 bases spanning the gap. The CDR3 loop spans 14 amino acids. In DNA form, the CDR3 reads TGTGCCAAGCATGGCAGGGCGAGTACAGATACGCAGTATTTT. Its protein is CAKHGRASTDTQYF.

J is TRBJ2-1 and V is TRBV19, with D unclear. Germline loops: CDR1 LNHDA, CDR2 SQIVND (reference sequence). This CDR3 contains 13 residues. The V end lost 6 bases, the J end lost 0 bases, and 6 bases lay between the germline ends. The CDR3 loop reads CASRGLSYNEQFF. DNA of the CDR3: TGTGCCAGTAGGGGCCTCTCCTACAATGAGCAGTTCTTC.

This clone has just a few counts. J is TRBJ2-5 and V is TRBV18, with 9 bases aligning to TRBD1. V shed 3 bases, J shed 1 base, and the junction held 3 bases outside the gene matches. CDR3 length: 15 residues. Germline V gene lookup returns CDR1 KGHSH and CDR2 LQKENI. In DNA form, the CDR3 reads TGTGCCAGCTCACCCCTGACAGGGGGCCAAGAGACCCAGTACTTC. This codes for CASSPLTGGQETQYF.

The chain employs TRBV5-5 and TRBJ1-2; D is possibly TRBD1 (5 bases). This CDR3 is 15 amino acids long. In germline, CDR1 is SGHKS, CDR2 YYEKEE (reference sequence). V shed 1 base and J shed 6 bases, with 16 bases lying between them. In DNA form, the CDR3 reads TGTGCCAGCAGCTTGCCCCCAGGGCAAGGAGATGGCTACACCTTC. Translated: CASSLPPGQGDGYTF.

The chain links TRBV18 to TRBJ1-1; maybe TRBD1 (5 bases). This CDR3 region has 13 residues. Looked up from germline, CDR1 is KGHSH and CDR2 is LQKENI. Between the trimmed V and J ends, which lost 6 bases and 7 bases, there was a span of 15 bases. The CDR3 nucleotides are TGTGCCAGCTCCATCCTAGACGGGGGTGAAGCTTTCTTT. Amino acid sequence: CASSILDGGEAFF.

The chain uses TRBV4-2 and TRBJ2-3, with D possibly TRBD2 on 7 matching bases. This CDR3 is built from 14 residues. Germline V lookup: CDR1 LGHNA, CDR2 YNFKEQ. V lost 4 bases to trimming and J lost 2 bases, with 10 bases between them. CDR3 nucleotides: TGTGCCAGCAGCCGTGGGGGGGCCACAGATACGCAGTATTTT. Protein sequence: CASSRGGATDTQYF.

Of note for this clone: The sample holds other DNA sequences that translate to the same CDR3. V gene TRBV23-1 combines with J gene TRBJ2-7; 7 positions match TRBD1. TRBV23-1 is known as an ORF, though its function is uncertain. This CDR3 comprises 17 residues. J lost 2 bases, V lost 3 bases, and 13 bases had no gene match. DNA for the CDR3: TGCGCCAGCAGTCAGCGAGACAGGGTCGGGAAAACCTACGAGCAGTACTTC. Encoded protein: CASSQRDRVGKTYEQYF.

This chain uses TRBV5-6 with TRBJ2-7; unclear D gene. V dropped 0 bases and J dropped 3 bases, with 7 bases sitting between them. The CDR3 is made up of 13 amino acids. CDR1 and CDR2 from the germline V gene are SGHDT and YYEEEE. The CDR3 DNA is TGTGCCAGCAGCTTGGTGGCCAGCTACGAGCAGTACTTC. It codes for CASSLVASYEQYF.

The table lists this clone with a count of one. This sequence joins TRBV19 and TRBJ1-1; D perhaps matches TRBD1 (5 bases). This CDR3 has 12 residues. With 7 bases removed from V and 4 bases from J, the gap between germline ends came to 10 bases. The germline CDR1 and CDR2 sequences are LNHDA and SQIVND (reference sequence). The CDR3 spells CASTLGGTEAFF. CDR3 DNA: TGTGCCAGTACGTTGGGGGGCACTGAAGCTTTCTTT.

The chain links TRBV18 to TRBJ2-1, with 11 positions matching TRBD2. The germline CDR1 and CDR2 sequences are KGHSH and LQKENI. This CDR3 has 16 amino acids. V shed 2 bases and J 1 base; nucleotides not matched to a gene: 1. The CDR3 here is CASSPSSGGSYNEQFF. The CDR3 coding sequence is TGTGCCAGCTCACCATCTAGCGGGGGGTCCTACAATGAGCAGTTCTTC.

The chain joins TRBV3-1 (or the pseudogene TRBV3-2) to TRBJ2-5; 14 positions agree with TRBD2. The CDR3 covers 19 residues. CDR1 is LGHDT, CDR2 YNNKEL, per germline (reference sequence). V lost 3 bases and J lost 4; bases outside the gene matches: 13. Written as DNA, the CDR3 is TGTGCCAGCAGCCAGGGCGACCTAGGACTAGCGGGGGGTCGAGAGACCCAGTACTTC. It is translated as CASSQGDLGLAGGRETQYF.

The CDR3 DNA sequence: TGTGCCTGGAGCCACAGGGTCCGAGATACGCAGTATTTT. Its protein is CAWSHRVRDTQYF. The chain combines TRBV30 with TRBJ2-3, with a possible D match to TRBD1 (6 bases). Trimming took off 3 bases at V and 5 bases at J, with 12 bases between the two ends. Germline V gene sequence: CDR1 GTSNPN, CDR2 SVGIG (reference sequence). This CDR3 region has 13 residues.

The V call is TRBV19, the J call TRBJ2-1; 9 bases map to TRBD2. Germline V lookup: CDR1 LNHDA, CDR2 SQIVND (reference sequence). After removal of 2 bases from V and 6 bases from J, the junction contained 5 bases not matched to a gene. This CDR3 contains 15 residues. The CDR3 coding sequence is TGTGCCAGTAGTATAATGGGACTAGCTAGCAATGAGCAGTTCTTC. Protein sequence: CASSIMGLASNEQFF.

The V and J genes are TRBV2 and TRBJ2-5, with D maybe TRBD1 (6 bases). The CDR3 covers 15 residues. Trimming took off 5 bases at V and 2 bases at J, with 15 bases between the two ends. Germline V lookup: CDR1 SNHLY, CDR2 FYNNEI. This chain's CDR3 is CASSTSGTPQETQYF. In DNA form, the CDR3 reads TGTGCCAGCAGTACCTCCGGGACACCGCAAGAGACCCAGTACTTC.

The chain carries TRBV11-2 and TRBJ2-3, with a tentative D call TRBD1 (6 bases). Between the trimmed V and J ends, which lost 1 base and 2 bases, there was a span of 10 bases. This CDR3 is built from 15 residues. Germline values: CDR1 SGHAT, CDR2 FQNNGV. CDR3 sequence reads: CASSLVGQNTDTQYF. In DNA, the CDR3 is TGTGCCAGCAGCTTAGTAGGACAGAACACAGATACGCAGTATTTT.

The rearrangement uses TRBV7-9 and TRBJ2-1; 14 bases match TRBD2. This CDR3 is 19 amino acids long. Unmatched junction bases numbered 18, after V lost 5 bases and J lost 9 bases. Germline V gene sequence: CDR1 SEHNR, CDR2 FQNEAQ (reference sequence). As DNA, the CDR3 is TGTGCCAGCAGCCCTTACTCTAAGGGACTAGCGGGGGCTCAGGGTGAGCAGTTCTTC. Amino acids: CASSPYSKGLAGAQGEQFF.

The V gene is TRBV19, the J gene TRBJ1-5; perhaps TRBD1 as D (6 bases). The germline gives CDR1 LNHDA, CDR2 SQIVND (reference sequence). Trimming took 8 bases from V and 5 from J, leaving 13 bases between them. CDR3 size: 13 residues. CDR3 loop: CASGGDRYQPQHF. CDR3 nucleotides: TGTGCCAGTGGGGGAGACAGGTATCAGCCCCAGCATTTT.

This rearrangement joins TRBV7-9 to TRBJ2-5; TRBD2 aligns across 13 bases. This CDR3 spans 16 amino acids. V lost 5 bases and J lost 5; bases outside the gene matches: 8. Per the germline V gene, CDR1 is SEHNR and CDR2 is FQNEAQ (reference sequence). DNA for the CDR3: TGTGCCAGCAGCCCACTAGCGGGGGGGCCTAAGGAGACCCAGTACTTC. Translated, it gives CASSPLAGGPKETQYF.

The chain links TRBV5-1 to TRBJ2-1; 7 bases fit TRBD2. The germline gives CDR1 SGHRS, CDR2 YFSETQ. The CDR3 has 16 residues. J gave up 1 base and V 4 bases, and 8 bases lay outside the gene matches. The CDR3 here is CASSLSPGLSYNEQFF. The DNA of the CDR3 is TGCGCCAGCAGCCTGAGTCCGGGACTATCCTACAATGAGCAGTTCTTC.

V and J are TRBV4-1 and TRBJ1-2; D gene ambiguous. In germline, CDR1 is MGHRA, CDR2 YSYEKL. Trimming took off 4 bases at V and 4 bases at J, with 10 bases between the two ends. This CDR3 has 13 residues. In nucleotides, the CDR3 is TGCGCCAGCAGCCCCGCGGCCGGCTATGGCTACACCTTC. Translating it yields CASSPAAGYGYTF.